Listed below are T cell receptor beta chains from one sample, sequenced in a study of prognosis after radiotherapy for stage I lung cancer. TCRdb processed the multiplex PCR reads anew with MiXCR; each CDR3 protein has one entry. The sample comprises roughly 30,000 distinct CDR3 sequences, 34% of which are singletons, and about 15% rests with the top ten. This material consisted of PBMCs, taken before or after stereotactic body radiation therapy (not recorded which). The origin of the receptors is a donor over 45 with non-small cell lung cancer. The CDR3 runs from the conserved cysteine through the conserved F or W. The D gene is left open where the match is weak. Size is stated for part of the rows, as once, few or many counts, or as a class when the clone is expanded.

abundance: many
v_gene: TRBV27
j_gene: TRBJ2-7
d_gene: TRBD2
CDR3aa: CASGPGGSYEQYF
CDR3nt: TGTGCCAGCGGGCCCGGGGGGTCCTACGAGCAGTACTTC

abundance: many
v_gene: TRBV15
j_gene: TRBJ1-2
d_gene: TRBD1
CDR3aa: CATSADRANYGYTF
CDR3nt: TGTGCCACCAGCGCGGACAGGGCTAACTATGGCTACACCTTC

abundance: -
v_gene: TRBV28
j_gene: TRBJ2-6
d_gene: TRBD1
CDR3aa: CASRPTDVEQGANVLTF
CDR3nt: TGTGCCAGCAGACCGACGGACGTCGAGCAGGGGGCCAACGTCCTCACTTTC

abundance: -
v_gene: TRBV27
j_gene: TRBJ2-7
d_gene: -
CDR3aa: CASSFSQGLVYEQYF
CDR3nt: TGTGCCAGCAGTTTTTCGCAGGGCTTGGTCTACGAGCAGTACTTC

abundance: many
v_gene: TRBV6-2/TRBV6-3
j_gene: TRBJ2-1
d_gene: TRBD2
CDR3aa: CASSETSEGNEQFF
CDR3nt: TGTGCCAGCAGTGAAACTAGCGAGGGCAATGAGCAGTTCTTC

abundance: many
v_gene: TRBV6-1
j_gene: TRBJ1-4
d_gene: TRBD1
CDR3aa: CASSGQGATNEKLFF
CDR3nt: TGTGCCAGCAGTGGACAGGGGGCAACTAATGAAAAACTGTTTTTT

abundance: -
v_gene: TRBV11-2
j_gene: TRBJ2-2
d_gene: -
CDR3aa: CASSLVTGELFF
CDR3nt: TGTGCCAGCAGCTTAGTCACCGGGGAGCTGTTTTTT

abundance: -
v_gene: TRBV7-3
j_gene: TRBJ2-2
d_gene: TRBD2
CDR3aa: CASSGPGAGGGNGELFF
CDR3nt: TGTGCCAGCAGCGGCCCTGGAGCGGGAGGAGGGAACGGGGAGCTGTTTTTT

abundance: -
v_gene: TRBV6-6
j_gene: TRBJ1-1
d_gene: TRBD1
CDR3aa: CASSYSETGSTEAFF
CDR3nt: TGTGCCAGCAGTTACTCGGAGACAGGGTCCACTGAAGCTTTCTTT

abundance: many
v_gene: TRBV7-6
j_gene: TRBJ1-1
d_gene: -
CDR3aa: CASSPAPNTEAFF
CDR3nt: TGTGCCAGCAGCCCCGCCCCGAACACTGAAGCTTTCTTT

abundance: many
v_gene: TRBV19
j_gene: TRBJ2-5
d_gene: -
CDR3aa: CATNPQGGGQETQYF
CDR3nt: TGTGCCACGAACCCTCAGGGCGGCGGACAAGAGACCCAGTACTTC

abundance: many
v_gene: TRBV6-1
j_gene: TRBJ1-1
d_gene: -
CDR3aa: CASTLGRNTEAFF
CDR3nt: TGTGCCAGCACCCTCGGACGGAACACTGAAGCTTTCTTT

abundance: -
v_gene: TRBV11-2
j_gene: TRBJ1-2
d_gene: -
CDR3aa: CASSRVTVGGYTF
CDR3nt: TGTGCCAGCAGCAGAGTAACAGTTGGTGGCTACACCTTC

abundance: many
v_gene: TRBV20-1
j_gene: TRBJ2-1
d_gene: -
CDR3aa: CSASPSGFYSYNEQFF
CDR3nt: TGCAGTGCTAGCCCGAGCGGGTTCTACTCCTACAATGAGCAGTTCTTC

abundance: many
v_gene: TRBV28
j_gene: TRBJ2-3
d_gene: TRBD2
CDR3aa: CASWRERADTQYF
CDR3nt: TGTGCCAGCTGGCGGGAGCGCGCAGATACGCAGTATTTT

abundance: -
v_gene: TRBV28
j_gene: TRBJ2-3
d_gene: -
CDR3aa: CASILISLGRDTQYF
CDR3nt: TGTGCCAGCATTTTAATTTCCCTAGGTCGTGATACGCAGTATTTT

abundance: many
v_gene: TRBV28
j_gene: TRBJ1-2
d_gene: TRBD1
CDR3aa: CASSPMDRRDYGYTF
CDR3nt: TGTGCCAGCAGTCCCATGGACAGGAGGGACTATGGCTACACCTTC

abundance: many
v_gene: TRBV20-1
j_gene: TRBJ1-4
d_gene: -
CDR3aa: CSARDNRGTNEKLFF
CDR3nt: TGCAGTGCCCGAGATAATCGGGGAACTAATGAAAAACTGTTTTTT

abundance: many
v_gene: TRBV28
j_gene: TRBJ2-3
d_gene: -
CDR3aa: CASGTSDTQYF
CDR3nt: TGTGCCAGCGGAACCTCCGATACGCAGTATTTT

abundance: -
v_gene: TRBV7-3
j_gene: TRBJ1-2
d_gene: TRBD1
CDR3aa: CASSEGTGGDYGYTF
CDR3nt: TGTGCCAGCAGCGAGGGGACAGGAGGGGACTATGGCTACACCTTC

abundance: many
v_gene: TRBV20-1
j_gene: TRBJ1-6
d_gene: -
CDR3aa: CSARVRDNSPLHF
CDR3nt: TGCAGTGCTAGAGTCCGAGATAATTCACCCCTCCACTTT

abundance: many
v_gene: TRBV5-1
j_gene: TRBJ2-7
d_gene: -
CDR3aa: CASSLQSYSYEQYF
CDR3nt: TGCGCCAGCAGCCTGCAGAGTTACTCCTACGAGCAGTACTTC

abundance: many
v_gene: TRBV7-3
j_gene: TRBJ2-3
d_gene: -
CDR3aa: CASSSRLGTDTQYF
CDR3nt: TGTGCCAGCAGCTCCAGACTAGGCACAGATACGCAGTATTTT

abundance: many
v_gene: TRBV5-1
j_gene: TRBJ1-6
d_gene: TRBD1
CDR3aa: CASSSSSTGGLDSPLHF
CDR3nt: TGCGCCAGCAGCTCCTCATCGACAGGGGGCTTGGATTCACCCCTCCACTTT

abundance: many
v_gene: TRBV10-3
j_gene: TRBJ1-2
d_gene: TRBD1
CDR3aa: CAISEPSQGAGYGYTF
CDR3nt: TGTGCCATCAGTGAGCCGTCCCAGGGGGCCGGGTATGGCTACACCTTC

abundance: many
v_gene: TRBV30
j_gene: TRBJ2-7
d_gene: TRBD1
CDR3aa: CAWTTGVYEQYF
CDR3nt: TGTGCCTGGACCACAGGGGTATACGAGCAGTACTTC

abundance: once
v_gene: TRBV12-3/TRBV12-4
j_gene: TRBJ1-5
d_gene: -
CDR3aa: CSSSWGPEPQHF
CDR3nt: TGTTCCAGCAGTTGGGGCCCGGAGCCCCAGCATTTC

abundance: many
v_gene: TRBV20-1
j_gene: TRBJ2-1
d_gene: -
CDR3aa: CSPRGLSGNEQFF
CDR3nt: TGCAGTCCCCGGGGGCTATCGGGCAATGAGCAGTTCTTC

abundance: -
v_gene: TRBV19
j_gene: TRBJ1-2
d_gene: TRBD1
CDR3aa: CASSLGGDGGYTF
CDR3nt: TGTGCCAGCAGCCTAGGGGGCGATGGTGGCTACACCTTC

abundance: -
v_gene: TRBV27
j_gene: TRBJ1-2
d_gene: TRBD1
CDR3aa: CASSWGTGGDGYTF
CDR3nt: TGTGCCAGCAGTTGGGGGACAGGAGGGGATGGCTACACCTTC

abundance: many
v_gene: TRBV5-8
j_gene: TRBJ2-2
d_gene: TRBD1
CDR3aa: CASSLGTGGQDGELFF
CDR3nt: TGTGCCAGCAGCTTGGGGACAGGGGGACAGGACGGGGAGCTGTTTTTT

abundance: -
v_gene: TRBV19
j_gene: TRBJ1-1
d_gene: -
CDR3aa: CASMFANGTEAFF
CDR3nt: TGTGCCAGTATGTTTGCGAATGGTACTGAAGCTTTCTTT

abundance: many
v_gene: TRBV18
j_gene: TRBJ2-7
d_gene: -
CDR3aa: CASSPQETSYEQYF
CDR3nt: TGTGCCAGCTCACCCCAAGAGACTAGTTACGAGCAGTACTTC

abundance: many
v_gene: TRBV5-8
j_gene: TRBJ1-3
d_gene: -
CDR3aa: CASSRGNTIYF
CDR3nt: TGTGCCAGCAGCCGCGGAAACACCATATATTTT

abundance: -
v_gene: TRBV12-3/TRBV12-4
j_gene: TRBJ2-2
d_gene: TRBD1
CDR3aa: CASSPIGTGTNTGELFF
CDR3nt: TGTGCCAGCAGCCCTATAGGGACAGGTACGAACACCGGGGAGCTGTTTTTT

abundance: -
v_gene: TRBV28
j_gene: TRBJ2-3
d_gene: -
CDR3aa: CASRLSATDTQYF
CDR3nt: TGTGCCAGCAGACTATCTGCCACAGATACGCAGTATTTT

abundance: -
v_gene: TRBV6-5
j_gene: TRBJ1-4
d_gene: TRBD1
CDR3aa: CASTYSGGLTNEKLFF
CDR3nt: TGTGCCAGCACCTACTCAGGGGGGCTTACTAATGAAAAACTGTTTTTT

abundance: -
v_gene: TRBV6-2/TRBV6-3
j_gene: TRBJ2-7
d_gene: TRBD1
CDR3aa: CASSYTQGYEQYF
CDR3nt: TGTGCCAGCAGTTACACACAGGGGTACGAGCAGTACTTC

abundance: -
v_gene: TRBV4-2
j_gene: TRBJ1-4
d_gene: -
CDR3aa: CASSQGPGLGTSDEKLFF
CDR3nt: TGTGCCAGCAGCCAAGGACCGGGACTGGGGACATCCGATGAAAAACTGTTTTTT

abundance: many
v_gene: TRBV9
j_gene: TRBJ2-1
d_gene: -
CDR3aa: CASSVGWGAENEQFF
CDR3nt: TGTGCCAGCAGCGTAGGGTGGGGCGCGGAGAATGAGCAGTTCTTC

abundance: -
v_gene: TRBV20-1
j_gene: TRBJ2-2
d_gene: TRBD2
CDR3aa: CSATVKTSGSFTGELFF
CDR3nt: TGCAGTGCCACAGTCAAGACTAGCGGGAGCTTCACCGGGGAGCTGTTTTTT

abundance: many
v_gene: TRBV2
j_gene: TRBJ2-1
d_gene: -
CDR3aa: CASSKDSSYNEQFF
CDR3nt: TGTGCCAGCAGTAAAGACAGCTCCTACAATGAGCAGTTCTTC

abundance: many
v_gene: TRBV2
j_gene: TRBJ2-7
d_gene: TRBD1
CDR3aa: CASSEASDRGRHEQYF
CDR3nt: TGTGCCAGCAGTGAAGCTTCGGACAGGGGCAGGCACGAGCAGTACTTC

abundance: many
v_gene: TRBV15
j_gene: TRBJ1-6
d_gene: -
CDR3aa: CATSTRGRNNSPLHF
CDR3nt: TGTGCCACCAGCACCAGGGGAAGGAATAATTCACCCCTCCACTTT

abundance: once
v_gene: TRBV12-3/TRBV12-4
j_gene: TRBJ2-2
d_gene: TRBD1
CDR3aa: CASSLGTGSGENTGELFF
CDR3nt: TGTGCCAGCAGTTTGGGGACAGGGTCTGGGGAAAACACCGGGGAGCTGTTTTTT

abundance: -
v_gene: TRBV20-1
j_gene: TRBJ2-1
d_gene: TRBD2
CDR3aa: CSARKSSGSGNEQFF
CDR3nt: TGCAGTGCACGAAAGTCTAGCGGGAGTGGCAATGAGCAGTTCTTC

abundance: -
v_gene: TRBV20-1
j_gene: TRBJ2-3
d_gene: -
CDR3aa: CSARGRSTDTQYF
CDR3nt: TGCAGTGCTAGGGGGCGCAGCACAGATACGCAGTATTTT

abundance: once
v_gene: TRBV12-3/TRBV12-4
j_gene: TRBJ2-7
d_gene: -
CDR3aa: CASSQFVVPYEQYF
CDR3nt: TGTGCCAGCAGCCAATTTGTAGTGCCCTACGAGCAGTACTTC

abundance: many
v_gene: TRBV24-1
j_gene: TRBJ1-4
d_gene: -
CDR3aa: CATSDPEGEGEKLFF
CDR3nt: TGTGCCACCAGTGACCCGGAAGGGGAGGGTGAAAAACTGTTTTTT

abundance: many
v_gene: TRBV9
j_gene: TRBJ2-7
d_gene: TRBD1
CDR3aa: CASSVNTGGTYEQYF
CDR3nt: TGTGCCAGCAGCGTAAACACAGGGGGTACCTACGAGCAGTACTTC

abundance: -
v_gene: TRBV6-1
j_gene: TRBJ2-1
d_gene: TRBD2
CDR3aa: CASRLGTSGYYNEQFF
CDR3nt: TGTGCCAGCAGGCTCGGGACTAGCGGGTATTACAATGAGCAGTTCTTC

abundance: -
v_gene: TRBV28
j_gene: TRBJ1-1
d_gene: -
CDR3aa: CASIPWGGLKRRAFF
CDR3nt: TGTGCCAGCATTCCCTGGGGCGGGCTGAAGAGACGTGCTTTCTTT

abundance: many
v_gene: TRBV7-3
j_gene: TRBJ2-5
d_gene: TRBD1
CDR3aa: CASSLQGAERETQYF
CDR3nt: TGTGCCAGCAGCTTGCAGGGGGCAGAGCGAGAGACCCAGTACTTC